This entry features one T cell receptor beta chain sequence. This sample was included in a study of blood T cells in healthy people across ages. Next came a second PCR, run for roughly 6 to 11 cycles, which used a sample-barcoded 5' primer along with a J-beta primer mix. Per-sample output comprised a minimum of 3 million paired-end reads containing CDR3. Using its own MiXCR run on the 5' RACE reads, TCRdb lists one record per CDR3 protein. Among about 670,000 distinct CDR3 sequences listed, roughly two fifths were seen once. V was trimmed by 0 bases and J by 0 bases, leaving 13 bases between them. The germline V gene has CDR1 MNHNY and CDR2 SVGAGI (reference sequence). This CDR3 comprises 17 residues.

Sequencing was done on a sample of blood. The chain has TRBV6-6 and TRBJ2-3; a possible D gene is TRBD2 (6 bases). The sequence was obtained from a man aged 80 or over in good health. The CDR3: CASSYSTAGRSTDTQYF. The CDR3 DNA follows: TGTGCCAGCAGTTACTCGACGGCGGGGCGAAGCACAGATACGCAGTATTTT.